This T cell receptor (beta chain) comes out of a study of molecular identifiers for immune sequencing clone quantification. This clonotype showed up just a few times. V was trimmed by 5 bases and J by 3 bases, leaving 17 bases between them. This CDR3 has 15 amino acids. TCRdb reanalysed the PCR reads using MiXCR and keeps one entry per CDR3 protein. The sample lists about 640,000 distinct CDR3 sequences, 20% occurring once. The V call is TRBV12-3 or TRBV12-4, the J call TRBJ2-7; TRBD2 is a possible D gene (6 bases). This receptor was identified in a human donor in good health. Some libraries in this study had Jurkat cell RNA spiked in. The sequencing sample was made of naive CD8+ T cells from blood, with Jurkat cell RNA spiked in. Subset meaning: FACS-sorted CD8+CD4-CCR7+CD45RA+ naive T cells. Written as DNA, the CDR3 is TGTGCCAGCAGTCCCCGGGGTGGGGGGTTCTACGAGCAGTACTTC. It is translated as CASSPRGGGFYEQYF.